This T cell receptor beta chain was recovered during a study of Ad26.COV2.S vaccination and SARS-CoV-2 variants. Overall study findings and caveats: Responses of spike-specific T cells (both CD8+ and CD4+) reportedly showed substantial breadth after vaccination. Quantification of TCR breadth and depth may have yielded underestimates of total T cell responses. Vaccinees showed greater spike-specific TCR breadth than placebo recipients.

Of note for this clone: Its matching antigen is unknown.

Between the trimmed V and J ends, which lost 2 bases and 4 bases, there was a span of 11 bases. The CDR3 totals 14 residues. Per germline, CDR1 SGHTA and CDR2 FQGNSA. TCRdb's table, derived via immunoSEQ multiplex PCR, lists solely in-frame clones and lacks some. Among about 350,000 clones listed, 92% were seen once. The source material was peripheral blood, sampled after recovery from COVID-19. This chain uses TRBV7-2 with TRBJ1-2; no definite D call. The clonotype comes from a human donor who had recovered from COVID-19. DNA of the CDR3: TGTGCCAGCAGCTTATCGAGGGTGGGCTATGGCTACACCTTC. As protein: CASSLSRVGYGYTF.